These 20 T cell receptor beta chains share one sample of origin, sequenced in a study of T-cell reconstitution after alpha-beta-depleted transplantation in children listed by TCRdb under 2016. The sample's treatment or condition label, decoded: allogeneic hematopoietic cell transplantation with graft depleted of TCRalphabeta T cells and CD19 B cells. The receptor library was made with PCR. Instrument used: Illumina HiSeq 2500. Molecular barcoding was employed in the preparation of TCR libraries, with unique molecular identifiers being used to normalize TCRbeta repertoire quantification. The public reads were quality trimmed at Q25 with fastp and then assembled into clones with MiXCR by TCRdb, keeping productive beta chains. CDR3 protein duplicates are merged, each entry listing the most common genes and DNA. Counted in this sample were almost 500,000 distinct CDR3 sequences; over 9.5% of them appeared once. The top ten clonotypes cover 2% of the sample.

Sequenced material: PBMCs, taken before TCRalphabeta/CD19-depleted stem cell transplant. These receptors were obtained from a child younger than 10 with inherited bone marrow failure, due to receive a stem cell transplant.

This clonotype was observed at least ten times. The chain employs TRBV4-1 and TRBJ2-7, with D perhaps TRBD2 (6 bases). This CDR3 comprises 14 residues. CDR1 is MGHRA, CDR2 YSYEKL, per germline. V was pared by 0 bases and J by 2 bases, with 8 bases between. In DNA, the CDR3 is TGCGCCAGCAGCCAAGATCGGACTACCTACGAGCAGTACTTC. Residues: CASSQDRTTYEQYF.

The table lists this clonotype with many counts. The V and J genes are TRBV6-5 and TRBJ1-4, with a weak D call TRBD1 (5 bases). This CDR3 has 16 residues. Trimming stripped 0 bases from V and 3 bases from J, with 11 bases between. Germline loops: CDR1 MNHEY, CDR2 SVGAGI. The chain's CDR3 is CASSYSVGGANEKLFF. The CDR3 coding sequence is TGTGCCAGCAGTTACTCGGTCGGGGGGGCTAATGAAAAACTGTTTTTT.

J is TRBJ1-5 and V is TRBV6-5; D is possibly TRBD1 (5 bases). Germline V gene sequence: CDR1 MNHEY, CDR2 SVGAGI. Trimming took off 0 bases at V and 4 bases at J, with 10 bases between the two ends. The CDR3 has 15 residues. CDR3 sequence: CASSYSWGSNQPQHF. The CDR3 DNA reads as TGTGCCAGCAGTTACTCGTGGGGGTCTAATCAGCCCCAGCATTTT.

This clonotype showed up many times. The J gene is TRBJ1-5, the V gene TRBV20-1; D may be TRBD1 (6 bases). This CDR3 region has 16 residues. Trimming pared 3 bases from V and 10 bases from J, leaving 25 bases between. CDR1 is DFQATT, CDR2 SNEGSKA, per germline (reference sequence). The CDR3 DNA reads TGCAGTGCTAGGGCTAAACAGGGAGAGATTGGGGCACCCCAGCATTTT. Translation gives CSARAKQGEIGAPQHF.

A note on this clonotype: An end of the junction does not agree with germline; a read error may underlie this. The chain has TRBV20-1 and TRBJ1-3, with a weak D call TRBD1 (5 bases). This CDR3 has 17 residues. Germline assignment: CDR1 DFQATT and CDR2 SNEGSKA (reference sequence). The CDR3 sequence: CCARDLGGSIFGNTIYF. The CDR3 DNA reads TGCTGTGCTAGAGATTTGGGGGGTAGCATATTTGGAAACACCATATATTTT.

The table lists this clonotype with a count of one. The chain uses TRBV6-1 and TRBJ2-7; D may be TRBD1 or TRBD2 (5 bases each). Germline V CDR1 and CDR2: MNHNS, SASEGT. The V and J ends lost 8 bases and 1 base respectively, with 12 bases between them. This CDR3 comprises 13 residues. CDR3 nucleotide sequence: TGTGCCAGCCGGAGCGGACATTCCTACGAGCAGTACTTC. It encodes CASRSGHSYEQYF.

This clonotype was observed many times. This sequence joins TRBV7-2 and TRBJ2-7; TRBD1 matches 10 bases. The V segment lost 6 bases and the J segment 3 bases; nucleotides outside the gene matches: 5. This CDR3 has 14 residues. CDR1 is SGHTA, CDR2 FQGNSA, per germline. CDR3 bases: TGTGCCAGCAGTTTCTGGACAGGGGGCTACGAGCAGTACTTC. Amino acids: CASSFWTGGYEQYF.

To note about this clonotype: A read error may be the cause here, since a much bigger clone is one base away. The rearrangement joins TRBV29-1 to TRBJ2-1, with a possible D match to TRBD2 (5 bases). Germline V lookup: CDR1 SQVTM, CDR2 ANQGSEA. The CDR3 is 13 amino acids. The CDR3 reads CSELPGRGNDQFF. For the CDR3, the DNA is TGCAGCGAACTCCCCGGTCGGGGAAATGACCAGTTCTTC.

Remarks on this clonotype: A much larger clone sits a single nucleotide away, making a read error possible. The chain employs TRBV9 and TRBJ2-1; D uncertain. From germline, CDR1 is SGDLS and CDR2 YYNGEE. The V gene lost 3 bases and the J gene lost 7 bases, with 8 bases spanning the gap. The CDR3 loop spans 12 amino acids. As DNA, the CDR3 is TGTGCCAGCAGCGCGGCAATGAATGAGCAGTTCTTC. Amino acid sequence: CASSAAMNEQFF.

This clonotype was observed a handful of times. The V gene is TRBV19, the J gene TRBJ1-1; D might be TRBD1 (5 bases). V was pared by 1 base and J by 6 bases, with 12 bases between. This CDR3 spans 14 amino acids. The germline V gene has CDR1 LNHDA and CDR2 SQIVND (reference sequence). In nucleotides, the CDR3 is TGTGCCAGTAGTATAGGGGTGGGGGTCCCTGAAGCTTTCTTT. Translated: CASSIGVGVPEAFF.

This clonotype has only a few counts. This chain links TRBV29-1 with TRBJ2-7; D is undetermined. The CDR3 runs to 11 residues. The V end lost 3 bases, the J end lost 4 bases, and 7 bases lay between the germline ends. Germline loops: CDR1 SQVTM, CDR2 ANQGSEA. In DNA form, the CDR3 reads TGCAGCGTTGAGGACCGTTACGAGCAGTACTTC. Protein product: CSVEDRYEQYF.

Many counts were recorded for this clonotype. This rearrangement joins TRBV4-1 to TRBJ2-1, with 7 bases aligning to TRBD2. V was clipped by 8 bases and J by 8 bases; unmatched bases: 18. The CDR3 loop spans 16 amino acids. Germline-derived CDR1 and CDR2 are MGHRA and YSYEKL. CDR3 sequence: CASGDGAGVGRDEQFF. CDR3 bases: TGCGCCAGCGGGGATGGCGCGGGAGTTGGGCGCGATGAGCAGTTCTTC.

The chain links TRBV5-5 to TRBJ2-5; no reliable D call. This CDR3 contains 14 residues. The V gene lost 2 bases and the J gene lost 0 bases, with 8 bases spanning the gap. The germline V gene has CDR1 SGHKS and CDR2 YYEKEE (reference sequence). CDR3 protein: CASSFIPNQETQYF. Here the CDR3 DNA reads TGTGCCAGCAGCTTTATTCCGAACCAAGAGACCCAGTACTTC. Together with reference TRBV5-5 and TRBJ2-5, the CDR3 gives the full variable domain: DAGVTQSPTHLIKTRGQQVTLRCSPISGHKSVSWYQQVLGQGPQFIFQYYEKEERGRGNFPDRFSARQFPNYSSELNVNALLLGDSALYLCASSFIPNQETQYFGPGTRLLVL.

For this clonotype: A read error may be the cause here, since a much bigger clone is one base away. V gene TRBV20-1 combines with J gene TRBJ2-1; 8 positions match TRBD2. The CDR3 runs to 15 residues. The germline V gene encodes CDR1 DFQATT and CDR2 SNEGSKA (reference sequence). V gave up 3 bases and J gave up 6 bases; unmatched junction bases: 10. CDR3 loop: CSASSVLAAVNEQFF. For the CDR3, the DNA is TGCAGTGCTAGCAGTGTACTAGCGGCCGTCAATGAGCAGTTCTTC.

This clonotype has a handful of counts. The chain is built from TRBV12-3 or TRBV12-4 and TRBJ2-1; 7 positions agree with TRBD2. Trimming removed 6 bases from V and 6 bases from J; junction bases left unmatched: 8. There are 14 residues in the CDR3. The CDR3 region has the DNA TGTGCCAGCAGGTCGGGAGGCCAGAGCAATGAGCAGTTCTTC. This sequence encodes CASRSGGQSNEQFF.

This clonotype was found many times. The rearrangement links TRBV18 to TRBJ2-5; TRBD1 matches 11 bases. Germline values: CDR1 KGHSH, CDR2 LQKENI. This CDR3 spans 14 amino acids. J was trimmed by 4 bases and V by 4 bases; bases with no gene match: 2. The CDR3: CASSLGTGGETQYF. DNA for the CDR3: TGTGCCAGCTCACTTGGGACAGGGGGAGAGACCCAGTACTTC.

The CDR3 spells CASSLDRGLGYGYTF. Written as DNA, the CDR3 is TGCGCCAGCAGCCTCGACAGGGGGCTTGGCTATGGCTACACCTTC. The chain uses TRBV5-1 and TRBJ1-2; 10 positions match TRBD1. The CDR3 has 15 amino acids. CDR1 and CDR2 from the germline V gene are SGHRS and YFSETQ. V gave up 4 bases and J gave up 4 bases; unmatched junction bases: 7.

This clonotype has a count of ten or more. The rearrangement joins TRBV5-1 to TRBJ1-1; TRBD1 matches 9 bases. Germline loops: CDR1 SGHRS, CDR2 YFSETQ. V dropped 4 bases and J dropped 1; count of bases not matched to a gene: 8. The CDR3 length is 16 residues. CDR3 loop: CASSPWTGVGNTEAFF. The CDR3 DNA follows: TGCGCCAGCAGCCCCTGGACAGGGGTGGGGAACACTGAAGCTTTCTTT. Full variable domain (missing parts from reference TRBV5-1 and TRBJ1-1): KAGVTQTPRYLIKTRGQQVTLSCSPISGHRSVSWYQQTPGQGLQFLFEYFSETQRNKGNFPGRFSGRQFSNSRSEMNVSTLELGDSALYLCASSPWTGVGNTEAFFGQGTRLTVV.

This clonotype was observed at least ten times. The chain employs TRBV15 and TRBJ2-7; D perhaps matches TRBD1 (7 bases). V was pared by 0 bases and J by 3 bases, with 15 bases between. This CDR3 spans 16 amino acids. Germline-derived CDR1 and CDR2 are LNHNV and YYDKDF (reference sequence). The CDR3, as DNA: TGTGCCACCAGCAGAGATCGGGGGACAGAGGACTACGAGCAGTACTTC. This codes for CATSRDRGTEDYEQYF.

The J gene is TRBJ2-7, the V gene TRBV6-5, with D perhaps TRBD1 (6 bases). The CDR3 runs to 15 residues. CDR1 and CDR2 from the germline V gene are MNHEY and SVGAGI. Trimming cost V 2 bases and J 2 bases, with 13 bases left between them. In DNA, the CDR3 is TGTGCCAGCAGTTACGCGACAGGAGGACCCTACGAGCAGTACTTC. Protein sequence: CASSYATGGPYEQYF.